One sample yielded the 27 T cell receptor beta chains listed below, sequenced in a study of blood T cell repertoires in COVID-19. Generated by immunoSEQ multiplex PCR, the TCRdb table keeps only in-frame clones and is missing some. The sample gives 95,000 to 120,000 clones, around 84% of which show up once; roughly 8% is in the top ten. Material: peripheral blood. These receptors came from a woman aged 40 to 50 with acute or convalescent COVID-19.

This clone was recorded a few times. The CDR3 DNA is TGTGCCAGCAGTTTCGGAGCGGGGGGATTCTACAATGAGCAGTTCTTC. Encoded protein: CASSFGAGGFYNEQFF. The V and J genes are TRBV3-1 (or the pseudogene TRBV3-2) and TRBJ2-1; 9 bases agree with TRBD2. In germline, CDR1 is LGHDT, CDR2 YNNKEL (reference sequence). The junction had 9 bases not matched to a gene; V was cut back by 6 bases and J by 3 bases. The CDR3 is 16 residues long.

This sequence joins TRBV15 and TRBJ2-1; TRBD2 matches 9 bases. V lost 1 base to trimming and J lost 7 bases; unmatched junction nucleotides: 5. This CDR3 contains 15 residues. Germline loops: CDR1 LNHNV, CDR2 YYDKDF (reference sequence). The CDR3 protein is CATSRGLAGRNEQFF. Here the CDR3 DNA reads TGTGCCACCAGCAGAGGCCTAGCGGGGAGAAATGAGCAGTTCTTC.

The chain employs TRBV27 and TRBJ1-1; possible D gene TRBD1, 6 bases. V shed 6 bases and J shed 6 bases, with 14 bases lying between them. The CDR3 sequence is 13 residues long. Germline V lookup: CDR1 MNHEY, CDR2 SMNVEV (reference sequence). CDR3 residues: CASRDTGSSEAFF. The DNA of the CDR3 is TGTGCCAGCAGGGATACAGGGAGTTCTGAAGCTTTCTTT.

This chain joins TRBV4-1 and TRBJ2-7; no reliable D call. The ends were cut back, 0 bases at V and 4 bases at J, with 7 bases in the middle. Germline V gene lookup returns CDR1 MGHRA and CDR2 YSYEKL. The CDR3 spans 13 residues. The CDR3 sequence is CASSQDHLYEQYF. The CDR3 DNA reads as TGCGCCAGCAGCCAAGATCACTTATACGAGCAGTACTTC.

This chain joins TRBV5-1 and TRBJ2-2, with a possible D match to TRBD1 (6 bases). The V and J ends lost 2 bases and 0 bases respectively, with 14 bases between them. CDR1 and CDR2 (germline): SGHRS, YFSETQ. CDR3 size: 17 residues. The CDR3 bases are TGCGCCAGCAGCTTTGGGGGCAGAAAATCGAACACCGGGGAGCTGTTTTTT. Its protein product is CASSFGGRKSNTGELFF.

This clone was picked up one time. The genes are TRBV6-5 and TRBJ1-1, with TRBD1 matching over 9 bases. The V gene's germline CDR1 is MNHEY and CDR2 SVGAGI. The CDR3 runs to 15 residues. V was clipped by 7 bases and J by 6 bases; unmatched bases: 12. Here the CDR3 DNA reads TGTGCCAGCACCCTGACAGGGGGAGGCTCGGCTGAAGCTTTCTTT. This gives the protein CASTLTGGGSAEAFF.

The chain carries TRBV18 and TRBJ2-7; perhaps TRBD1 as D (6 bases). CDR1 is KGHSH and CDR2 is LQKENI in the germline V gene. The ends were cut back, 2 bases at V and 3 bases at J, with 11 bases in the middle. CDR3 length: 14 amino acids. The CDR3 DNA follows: TGTGCCAGCTCACCAAAGACGGACAGCTACGAGCAGTACTTC. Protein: CASSPKTDSYEQYF.

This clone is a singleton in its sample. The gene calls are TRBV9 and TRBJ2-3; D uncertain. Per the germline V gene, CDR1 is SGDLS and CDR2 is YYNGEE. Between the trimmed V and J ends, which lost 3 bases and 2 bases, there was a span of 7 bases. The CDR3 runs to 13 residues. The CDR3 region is CASSGAVTDTQYF. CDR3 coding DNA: TGTGCCAGCAGCGGGGCAGTCACAGATACGCAGTATTTT.

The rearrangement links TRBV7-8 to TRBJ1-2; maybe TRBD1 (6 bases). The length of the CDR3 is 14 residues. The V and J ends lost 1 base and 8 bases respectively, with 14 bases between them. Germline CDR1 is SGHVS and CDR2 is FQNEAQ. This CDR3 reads CASSLGYREWGYTF. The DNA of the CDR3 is TGTGCCAGCAGCTTAGGTTACAGGGAATGGGGCTACACCTTC.

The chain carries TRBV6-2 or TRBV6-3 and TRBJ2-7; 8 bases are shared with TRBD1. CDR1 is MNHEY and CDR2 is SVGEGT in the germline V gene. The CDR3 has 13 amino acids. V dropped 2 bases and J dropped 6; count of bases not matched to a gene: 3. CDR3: CASSYLRGREQYF. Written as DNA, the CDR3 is TGTGCCAGCAGTTACCTCAGGGGGCGCGAGCAGTACTTC.

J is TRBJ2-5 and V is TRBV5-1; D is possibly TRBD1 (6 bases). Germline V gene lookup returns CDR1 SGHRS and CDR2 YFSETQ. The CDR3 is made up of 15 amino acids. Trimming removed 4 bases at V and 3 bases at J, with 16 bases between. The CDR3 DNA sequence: TGCGCCAGCAGCAATACCCCCGGACAGAAAGAGACCCAGTACTTC. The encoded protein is CASSNTPGQKETQYF.

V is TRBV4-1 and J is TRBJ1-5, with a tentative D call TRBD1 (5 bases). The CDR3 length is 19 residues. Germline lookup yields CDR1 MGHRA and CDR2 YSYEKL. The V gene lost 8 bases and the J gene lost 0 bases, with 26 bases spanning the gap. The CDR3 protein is CASHRTGLPDPYSNQPQHF. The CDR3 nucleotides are TGCGCCAGCCACCGTACGGGACTCCCGGACCCCTATAGCAATCAGCCCCAGCATTTT.

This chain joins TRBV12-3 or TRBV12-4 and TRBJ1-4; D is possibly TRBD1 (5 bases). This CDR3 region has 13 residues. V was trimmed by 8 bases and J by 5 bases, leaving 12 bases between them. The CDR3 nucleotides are TGTGCCAGCGCCGGGACTTACAATGAAAAACTGTTTTTT. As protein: CASAGTYNEKLFF.

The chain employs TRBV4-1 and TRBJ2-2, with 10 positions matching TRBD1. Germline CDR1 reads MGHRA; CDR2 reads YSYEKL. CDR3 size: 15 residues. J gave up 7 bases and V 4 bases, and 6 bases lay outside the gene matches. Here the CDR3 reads CASSLRQGAGGELFF. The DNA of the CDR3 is TGCGCCAGCAGCCTCCGACAGGGGGCTGGCGGGGAGCTGTTTTTT.

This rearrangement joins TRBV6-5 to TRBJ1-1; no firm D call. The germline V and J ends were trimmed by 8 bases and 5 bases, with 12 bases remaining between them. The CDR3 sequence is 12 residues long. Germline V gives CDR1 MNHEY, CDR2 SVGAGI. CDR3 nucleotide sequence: TGTGCCAGCGTTCTAGAGAGGACTGAAGCTTTCTTT. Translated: CASVLERTEAFF.

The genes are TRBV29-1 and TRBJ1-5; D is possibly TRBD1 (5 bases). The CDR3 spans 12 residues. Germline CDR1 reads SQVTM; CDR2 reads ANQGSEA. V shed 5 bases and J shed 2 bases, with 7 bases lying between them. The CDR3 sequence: CSVQGGNQPQHF. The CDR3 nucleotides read TGCAGCGTTCAGGGTGGCAATCAGCCCCAGCATTTT.

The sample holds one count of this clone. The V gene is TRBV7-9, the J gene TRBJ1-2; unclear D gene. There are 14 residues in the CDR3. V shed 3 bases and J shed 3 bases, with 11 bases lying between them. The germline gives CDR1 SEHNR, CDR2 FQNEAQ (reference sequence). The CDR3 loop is CASSFVGRDYGYTF. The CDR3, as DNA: TGTGCCAGCAGCTTTGTGGGGAGAGACTATGGCTACACCTTC.

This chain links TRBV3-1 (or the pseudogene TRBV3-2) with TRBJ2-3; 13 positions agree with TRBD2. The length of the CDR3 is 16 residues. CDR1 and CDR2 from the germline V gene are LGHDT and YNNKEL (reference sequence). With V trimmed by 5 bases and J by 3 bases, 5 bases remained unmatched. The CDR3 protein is CASSYLGLAGTDTQYF. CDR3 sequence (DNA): TGTGCCAGCAGCTATCTGGGACTAGCGGGGACAGATACGCAGTATTTT.

The chain's CDR3 is CASSPLDRPRVGEQYF. In DNA form, the CDR3 reads TGTGCCAGCTCACCACTCGACCGGCCCAGGGTTGGCGAGCAGTACTTC. The V gene is TRBV18, the J gene TRBJ2-7; D perhaps matches TRBD1 (5 bases). CDR3 size: 16 residues. Germline V CDR1 and CDR2: KGHSH, LQKENI. The ends were cut back, 1 base at V and 6 bases at J, with 19 bases in the middle.

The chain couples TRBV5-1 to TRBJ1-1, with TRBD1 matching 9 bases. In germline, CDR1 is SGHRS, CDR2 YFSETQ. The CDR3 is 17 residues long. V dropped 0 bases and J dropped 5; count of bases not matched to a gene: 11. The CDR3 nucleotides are TGCGCCAGCAGCTTGGAGACAGGGGGATCAGGAAGGACTGAAGCTTTCTTT. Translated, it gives CASSLETGGSGRTEAFF. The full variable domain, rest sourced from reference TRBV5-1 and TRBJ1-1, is KAGVTQTPRYLIKTRGQQVTLSCSPISGHRSVSWYQQTPGQGLQFLFEYFSETQRNKGNFPGRFSGRQFSNSRSEMNVSTLELGDSALYLCASSLETGGSGRTEAFFGQGTRLTVV.

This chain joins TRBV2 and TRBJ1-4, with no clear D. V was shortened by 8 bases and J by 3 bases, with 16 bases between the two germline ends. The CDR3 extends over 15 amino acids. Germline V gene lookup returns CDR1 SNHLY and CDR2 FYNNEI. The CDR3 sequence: CASLSAGSPNEKLFF. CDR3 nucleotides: TGTGCCAGCCTCTCCGCGGGATCCCCTAATGAAAAACTGTTTTTT.

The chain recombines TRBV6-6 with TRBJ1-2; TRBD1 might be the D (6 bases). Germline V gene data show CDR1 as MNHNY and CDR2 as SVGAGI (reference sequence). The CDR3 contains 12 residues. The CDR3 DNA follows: TGTGTCGCCCGAGGGGGTAACAGGGGCTACACCTTC. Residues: CVARGGNRGYTF.

CDR3 protein: CASSQTQGVSGYTF. In DNA form, the CDR3 reads TGTGCCAGCAGCCAAACACAGGGTGTAAGTGGCTACACCTTC. J is TRBJ1-2 and V is TRBV3-1 (or the pseudogene TRBV3-2); maybe TRBD1 (6 bases). The CDR3 has 14 residues. The germline V gene has CDR1 LGHDT and CDR2 YNNKEL (reference sequence). V lost 2 bases and J lost 7, with 14 bases in between.

The CDR3 is CASRLQGAHTF. The CDR3 nucleotides read TGTGCCAGCAGGTTACAGGGGGCTCACACCTTC. This chain uses TRBV12-3 or TRBV12-4 with TRBJ1-2; 9 bases agree with TRBD1. V shed 6 bases, J shed 12 bases, and the junction held 5 bases outside the gene matches. The CDR3 has 11 residues.

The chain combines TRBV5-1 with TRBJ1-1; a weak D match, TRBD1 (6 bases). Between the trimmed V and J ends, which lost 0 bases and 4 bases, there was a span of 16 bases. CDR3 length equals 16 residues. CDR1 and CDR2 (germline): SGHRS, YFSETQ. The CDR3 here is CASSLETGFSGTEAFF. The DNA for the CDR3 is TGCGCCAGCAGCTTGGAAACAGGGTTTTCGGGCACTGAAGCTTTCTTT.

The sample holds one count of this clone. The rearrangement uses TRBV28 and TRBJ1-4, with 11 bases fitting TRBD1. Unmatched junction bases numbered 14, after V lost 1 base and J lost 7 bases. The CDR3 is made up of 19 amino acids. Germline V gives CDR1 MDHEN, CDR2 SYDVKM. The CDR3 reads CASSLSRDRGIPGGEKLFF. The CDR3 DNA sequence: TGTGCCAGCAGTTTATCTCGGGACAGGGGGATCCCCGGCGGTGAAAAACTGTTTTTT.

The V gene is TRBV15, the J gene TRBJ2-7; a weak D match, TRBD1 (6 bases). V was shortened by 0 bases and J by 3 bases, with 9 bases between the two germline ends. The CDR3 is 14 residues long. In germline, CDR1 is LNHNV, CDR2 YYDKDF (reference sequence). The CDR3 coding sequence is TGTGCCACCAGCAGAGAGATACAGGGCTACGAGCAGTACTTC. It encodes CATSREIQGYEQYF.